These 28 T cell receptor beta chains share one sample of origin, sequenced in a study of blood T cells in healthy people across ages. Through a sample-barcoded 5' primer and a J-beta primer mix, a second PCR was run for 7 to 11 cycles. TCRdb reprocessed the 5' RACE reads via MiXCR and lists one record per CDR3 protein. The sample lists some 1.5 million distinct CDR3 sequences; roughly two fifths were seen once. Sequences were obtained from blood. The origin of the receptors is a woman aged 18-29 years in good health.

V is TRBV20-1 and J is TRBJ1-1, with TRBD1 matching over 7 bases. After removal of 3 bases from V and 7 bases from J, the junction contained 8 bases not matched to a gene. Germline CDR1 is DFQATT and CDR2 is SNEGSKA (reference sequence). The CDR3 has 13 amino acids. CDR3 DNA: TGCAGTGCTAGGGAGACAGGGATAGGTGAAGCTTTCTTT. Protein product: CSARETGIGEAFF.

The chain links TRBV20-1 to TRBJ2-7; D uncertain. CDR3 length: 16 residues. Trimming took off 0 bases at V and 4 bases at J, with 19 bases between the two ends. Per germline, CDR1 DFQATT and CDR2 SNEGSKA (reference sequence). CDR3 sequence (DNA): TGCAGTGCTAGAGATCCGGGTCGCTGGGATATATACGAGCAGTACTTC. Translation gives CSARDPGRWDIYEQYF.

With respect to this clonotype: An end of the junction differs from the germline gene, which may be a read error. The rearrangement links TRBV9 to TRBJ2-1; tentatively, D is TRBD1 or TRBD2 (5 bases each). The CDR3 runs to 13 residues. CDR1 SGDLS and CDR2 YYNGEE come from the germline V gene. DNA for the CDR3: TGTGCCAGCAGCGTAGGGGGGAACAATGAGCGGTTCTTC. This encodes CASSVGGNNERFF.

This clonotype was picked up a small number of times. The chain uses TRBV28 and TRBJ1-2, with D perhaps matching TRBD1 (6 bases). V shed 10 bases and J shed 2 bases, with 11 bases lying between them. Looked up from germline, CDR1 is MDHEN and CDR2 is SYDVKM. The CDR3 totals 12 residues. CDR3 region: CATDTGNYGYTF. The CDR3 nucleotides are TGTGCCACCGACACAGGGAACTATGGCTACACCTTC.

The V gene is TRBV3-1, the J gene TRBJ1-2, with D unresolved. The V and J ends lost 1 base and 5 bases respectively, with 20 bases between them. The germline V gene encodes CDR1 LGHDT and CDR2 YNNKEL (reference sequence). This CDR3 comprises 17 residues. DNA for the CDR3: TGTGCCAGCAGCCAAGTTCGGTCCCGGCGAGGCGCTTATGGCTACACCTTC. It specifies CASSQVRSRRGAYGYTF. Combining the CDR3 with reference TRBV3-1 and TRBJ1-2 gives the whole variable domain DTAVSQTPKYLVTQMGNDKSIKCEQNLGHDTMYWYKQDSKKFLKIMFSYNNKELIINETVPNRFSPKSPDKAHLNLHINSLELGDSAVYFCASSQVRSRRGAYGYTFGSGTRLTVV.

This clonotype was seen only a few times. This chain connects TRBV14 to TRBJ2-1; 9 bases are shared with TRBD2. Germline loops: CDR1 SGHDN, CDR2 FVKESK. The trim removed 4 bases at V and 4 bases at J, leaving 8 bases unmatched. This CDR3 has 16 amino acids. CDR3 coding DNA: TGTGCCAGCAGCCGAGCGGGAGGCGTTAATTACAATGAGCAGTTCTTC. Its translation is CASSRAGGVNYNEQFF.

The genes are TRBV6-2 or TRBV6-3 and TRBJ2-2; D call uncertain. Germline assignment: CDR1 MNHEY and CDR2 SVGEGT. The CDR3 is 15 amino acids. The V end was cut by 5 bases, the J end by 0 bases, with 10 bases between. The CDR3 sequence: CASSNRVSNTGELFF. In DNA form, the CDR3 reads TGTGCCAGCAGTAACCGGGTTTCGAACACCGGGGAGCTGTTTTTT.

The rearrangement links TRBV3-1 to TRBJ2-1, with 8 bases matching TRBD1. CDR3 length: 15 amino acids. After removal of 6 bases from V and 3 bases from J, the junction contained 7 bases not matched to a gene. From germline, CDR1 is LGHDT and CDR2 YNNKEL (reference sequence). Written as DNA, the CDR3 is TGTGCCAGCAGTAAGCCGGGACAGGACTACAATGAGCAGTTCTTC. This translates into CASSKPGQDYNEQFF.

Concerning this clonotype: A read error may produce the germline difference seen at one junction end. The rearrangement links TRBV9 to TRBJ2-1; 11 bases map to TRBD2. The CDR3 runs 14 residues. Germline V gene lookup returns CDR1 SGDLS and CDR2 YYNGEE. The CDR3 protein is CASTRTSGYNKQFF. The DNA of the CDR3 is TGTGCCAGCACCAGGACTAGCGGGTACAATAAGCAGTTCTTC.

V and J are TRBV20-1 and TRBJ1-5; D remains ambiguous. V lost 3 bases, J lost 0 bases, and 12 bases lay in between. Per germline, CDR1 DFQATT and CDR2 SNEGSKA (reference sequence). The CDR3 contains 15 residues. The CDR3: CSARSHDYSNQPQHF. Written as DNA, the CDR3 is TGCAGTGCTAGGTCGCACGATTATAGCAATCAGCCCCAGCATTTT.

The chain has TRBV5-1 and TRBJ2-5, with 7 bases fitting TRBD2. In germline, CDR1 is SGHRS, CDR2 YFSETQ. The CDR3 totals 16 residues. Trimming took 7 bases from V and 1 from J; bases not matched to a gene: 13. The CDR3 protein is CASSLGGSSGQETQYF. CDR3 DNA sequence: TGCGCCAGCTCGTTGGGTGGGTCTAGCGGCCAAGAGACCCAGTACTTC.

Note on this clonotype: The junction and the germline gene differ at one end; a read error may be behind it. The chain recombines TRBV7-2 with TRBJ2-5, with 10 nucleotides matching TRBD2. The J call is doubtful: the DNA matches TRBJ2-7 better. CDR1 is SGHTA and CDR2 is FQGNSA in the germline V gene. This CDR3 spans 14 amino acids. The CDR3 DNA reads TGTGCCGGCAGCTTAGCTAGCGGGAGCTACGAGCAGTACTTC. Its translation is CAGSLASGSYEQYF.

The chain has TRBV20-1 and TRBJ1-6, with a weak D call TRBD1 (5 bases). The CDR3 consists of 15 residues. Germline CDR1 is DFQATT and CDR2 is SNEGSKA (reference sequence). The V and J ends lost 3 bases and 2 bases respectively, with 11 bases between them. The CDR3 here is CSARVQTAYNSPLHF. The CDR3 DNA reads as TGCAGTGCTAGGGTGCAGACAGCCTATAATTCACCCCTCCACTTT.

The chain joins TRBV5-1 to TRBJ2-7, with D unclear. Germline V CDR1 and CDR2: SGHRS, YFSETQ. The CDR3 has 15 residues. V was shortened by 0 bases and J by 0 bases, with 10 bases between the two germline ends. This CDR3 reads CASSLVVTTSYEQYF. The CDR3 DNA sequence: TGCGCCAGCAGCTTGGTCGTTACGACCTCCTACGAGCAGTACTTC.

The chain couples TRBV6-5 to TRBJ2-3; possible D gene TRBD2, 5 bases. From germline, CDR1 is MNHEY and CDR2 SVGAGI. The CDR3 consists of 14 residues. The germline V and J ends were trimmed by 5 bases and 0 bases, with 9 bases remaining between them. CDR3 residues: CASSDYASTDTQYF. CDR3 DNA sequence: TGTGCCAGCAGTGACTATGCTAGCACAGATACGCAGTATTTT.

The chain is built from TRBV9 and TRBJ2-3; D may correspond to TRBD1 or TRBD2 (5 bases each). This CDR3 comprises 16 residues. Germline V gene data show CDR1 as SGDLS and CDR2 as YYNGEE. Trimming cost V 4 bases and J 2 bases, with 17 bases left between them. As DNA, the CDR3 is TGTGCCAGCAGCTCCCAGCTGGGGGATGTCACAGATACGCAGTATTTT. Translating it yields CASSSQLGDVTDTQYF.

This clonotype turned up a few times. V is TRBV20-1 and J is TRBJ1-1, with D uncertain. Germline V lookup: CDR1 DFQATT, CDR2 SNEGSKA (reference sequence). This CDR3 is 11 amino acids long. The V end lost 7 bases, the J end lost 1 base, and 7 bases lay between the germline ends. As DNA, the CDR3 is TGCAGTGGAGCTAAGAACACTGAAGCTTTCTTT. Its protein product is CSGAKNTEAFF.

The rearrangement links TRBV29-1 to TRBJ2-6; no clear D gene. Germline lookup yields CDR1 SQVTM and CDR2 ANQGSEA. This CDR3 is 14 amino acids long. Trimming stripped 4 bases from V and 0 bases from J, with 7 bases between. DNA for the CDR3: TGCAGCGTTGTCATTAGCTCTGGGGCCAACGTCCTGACTTTC. It encodes CSVVISSGANVLTF. The entire variable domain, with the rest obtained from reference TRBV29-1 and TRBJ2-6, is as follows: SAVISQKPSRDICQRGTSLTIQCQVDSQVTMMFWYRQQPGQSLTLIATANQGSEATYESGFVIDKFPISRPNLTFSTLTVSNMSPEDSSIYLCSVVISSGANVLTFGAGSRLTVL.

The chain carries TRBV5-1 and TRBJ1-2, with 7 nucleotides matching TRBD1. V was pared by 4 bases and J by 4 bases, with 10 bases of the junction left unmatched. Germline values: CDR1 SGHRS, CDR2 YFSETQ. This CDR3 comprises 15 residues. The CDR3 sequence is CASSRTYRGVYGYTF. In DNA, the CDR3 is TGCGCCAGCAGCCGTACTTACAGGGGAGTCTATGGCTACACCTTC.

In its sample, this clonotype was seen a few times. The chain recombines TRBV24-1 with TRBJ2-2; 7 bases match TRBD1. V gave up 4 bases and J gave up 4 bases; unmatched junction bases: 11. Germline CDR1 reads KGHDR; CDR2 reads SFDVKD. This CDR3 comprises 17 residues. CDR3 DNA sequence: TGTGCCACCAGTGACCGCCCTGGGACAGCCGGCACCGGGGAGCTGTTTTTT. Translating it yields CATSDRPGTAGTGELFF.

The chain carries TRBV6-5 and TRBJ1-2, with D perhaps TRBD1 (5 bases). The V end was cut by 2 bases, the J end by 6 bases, with 10 bases between. Germline values: CDR1 MNHEY, CDR2 SVGAGI. The CDR3 spans 13 residues. The CDR3 sequence: CASSYPDNDGYTF. The CDR3 DNA sequence: TGTGCCAGCAGTTACCCGGACAACGATGGCTACACCTTC.

The CDR3: CASRIDDGAEQYF. The DNA for the CDR3 is TGCGCCAGCAGGATAGATGACGGGGCAGAGCAGTACTTC. The V and J genes are TRBV5-1 and TRBJ2-7; D assignment may be TRBD1 or TRBD2 (5 bases each). Trimming pared 5 bases from V and 7 bases from J, leaving 16 bases between. Germline V gene lookup returns CDR1 SGHRS and CDR2 YFSETQ. The CDR3 contains 13 residues.

This chain joins TRBV24-1 and TRBJ1-4; D ambiguous. In germline, CDR1 is KGHDR, CDR2 SFDVKD. Trimming removed 6 bases from V and 8 bases from J, with 9 bases in between. The CDR3 loop spans 12 amino acids. Here the CDR3 reads CATSPDGEKLFF. The CDR3 DNA is TGTGCCACCAGTCCGGACGGCGAAAAACTGTTTTTT.

This clonotype was observed a single time. CDR3 sequence (DNA): TGTGCCAGCAGCGTGATGGGGAACTCACCCCTCCACTTT. Amino acid sequence: CASSVMGNSPLHF. The genes are TRBV9 and TRBJ1-6; D is unresolved. This CDR3 region has 13 residues. Germline lookup yields CDR1 SGDLS and CDR2 YYNGEE. The V end was cut by 2 bases, the J end by 10 bases, with 10 bases between. Combining the CDR3 with reference TRBV9 and TRBJ1-6 gives the whole variable domain DSGVTQTPKHLITATGQRVTLRCSPRSGDLSVYWYQQSLDQGLQFLIQYYNGEERAKGNILERFSAQQFPDLHSELNLSSLELGDSALYFCASSVMGNSPLHFGNGTRLTVT.

The rearrangement links TRBV12-3 or TRBV12-4 to TRBJ1-4; no clear D gene. Trimming cost V 11 bases and J 2 bases, with 21 bases left between them. This CDR3 comprises 16 residues. The CDR3 DNA sequence: TGTGCCGGCACCAAAGGGTGGTGGGAGACTAATGAAAAACTGTTTTTT. Translated, it gives CAGTKGWWETNEKLFF.

This clonotype has only a few counts. V gene TRBV6-5 combines with J gene TRBJ2-3, with TRBD2 identical over 7 bases. Germline CDR1 is MNHEY and CDR2 is SVGAGI. The length of the CDR3 is 17 residues. The trim removed 2 bases at V and 2 bases at J, leaving 10 bases unmatched. CDR3 sequence reads: CASSYDTGTTATDTQYF. The CDR3 DNA is TGTGCCAGCAGTTACGATACCGGGACTACCGCCACAGATACGCAGTATTTT.

J is TRBJ2-1 and V is TRBV30; 7 bases agree with TRBD1. The J segment lost 4 bases and the V segment lost 7 bases, leaving 7 bases of the junction unmatched. The CDR3 consists of 13 residues. Germline CDR1 reads GTSNPN; CDR2 reads SVGIG (reference sequence). This CDR3 reads CASDGTAYNEQFF. The CDR3 DNA reads TGTGCCTCGGACGGGACAGCATACAATGAGCAGTTCTTC.

This clonotype occurred a few times. The chain links TRBV7-2 to TRBJ2-1, with 11 bases aligning to TRBD1. This CDR3 is 15 amino acids long. Losses at the gene ends were 4 bases for V and 9 bases for J; bases not matched to a gene: 8. CDR1 and CDR2 from the germline V gene are SGHTA and FQGNSA. CDR3 DNA: TGTGCCAGCAGCTATTGGACAGGGGGCACGGCTGAGCAGTTCTTC. Encoded protein: CASSYWTGGTAEQFF.